This paragraph covers one T cell receptor (beta chain) sequence. The sample originates from a study of cytomegalovirus exposure and HLA in healthy donors. PCR primers comprised 60 Vbeta and 13 Jbeta primers. TCRdb's copy holds only in-frame clones and misses some; the assay was immunoSEQ multiplex PCR. The repertoire has 77,000 or so clones, 65% to 90% of them found once; the top ten carry 15% to 20%. The receptor's source is a man in his 70s in good health and CMV-seropositive. Source material: PBMCs.

DNA for the CDR3: TGTGCCAGCAGCCCGAGTCCCGACTTTGAAGCTTTCTTT. Protein product: CASSPSPDFEAFF. The chain couples TRBV9 to TRBJ1-1; D gene uncertain. The CDR3 loop spans 13 amino acids. The V gene lost 4 bases and the J gene lost 7 bases, with 14 bases spanning the gap. Per the germline V gene, CDR1 is SGDLS and CDR2 is YYNGEE.